These T cell receptor beta chains were read from a single sample in a study of regulatory T cells in long-lasting Graves disease. MiXCR was run by TCRdb on the multiplex PCR reads, yielding one entry per CDR3 protein. The sample records about 400,000 distinct CDR3 sequences, over 12% being singletons. These data were also filed under a second study, of T cells in Graves' hyperthyroidism and ophthalmopathy.

The sample in question was peripheral blood mononuclear cells (PBMCs), obtained at new diagnosis, from a patient treated with antithyroid drugs. Receptor source: a woman in her thirties or forties with Graves disease. Both conserved end residues are part of each CDR3.

v_call: TRBV28; cdr3_aa: CASSPNDRANYGYTF
v_call: TRBV28; cdr3_aa: CASSSTPILNTQYF
v_call: TRBV3-1; cdr3_aa: CASSQSLGTSGSDEQYF
v_call: TRBV20-1; cdr3_aa: CSAREQPNTGELFF
v_call: TRBV15; cdr3_aa: CATSSRTGWNSPLHF
v_call: TRBV9; cdr3_aa: CASSLEGTGGAGGELFF
v_call: TRBV11-2; cdr3_aa: CASSLESAGGIPYEQYF
v_call: TRBV6-2/TRBV6-3; cdr3_aa: CASSIQGTGEQYF
v_call: TRBV7-2; cdr3_aa: CASSSEGGWAYEQYF
v_call: TRBV28; cdr3_aa: CASSLTGFGANVLTF
v_call: TRBV6-1; cdr3_aa: CASSEPEEQYF
v_call: TRBV19; cdr3_aa: CASSTQTATYGYTF
v_call: TRBV28; cdr3_aa: CASSYKGGTGGHTDTQYF
v_call: TRBV6-2/TRBV6-3; cdr3_aa: CASSYNEPSGSYGNEQFF
v_call: TRBV12-3/TRBV12-4; cdr3_aa: CASSPNPVDRGQMDTGELFF
v_call: TRBV9; cdr3_aa: CASSKRQGSLSNEQFF
v_call: TRBV6-2/TRBV6-3; cdr3_aa: CASSYSLGSANYGYTF
v_call: TRBV30; cdr3_aa: CAYWLAGTTDTQYF
v_call: TRBV11-2; cdr3_aa: CASSFSEANTGELFF
v_call: TRBV28; cdr3_aa: CASSLPPPGLAGNYNEQFF
v_call: TRBV28; cdr3_aa: CASSWEVTGDTEAFF
v_call: TRBV28; cdr3_aa: CASSPWTGGLAGGYQETQYF
v_call: TRBV28; cdr3_aa: CADPGQGASPLHF
v_call: TRBV9; cdr3_aa: CASSVASSTDTQYF
v_call: TRBV6-2/TRBV6-3; cdr3_aa: CASSYGTSGGYNEQFF
v_call: TRBV20-1; cdr3_aa: CSARDPWRGAPDTQYF
v_call: TRBV28; cdr3_aa: CASRDNEQFF
v_call: TRBV6-1; cdr3_aa: CASLKGDSHIQYF
v_call: TRBV19; cdr3_aa: CASSIPDSIQPQHF
v_call: TRBV18; cdr3_aa: CASSPAEGQETQYF
v_call: TRBV5-1; cdr3_aa: CASSQQLNQETQYF
v_call: TRBV28; cdr3_aa: CASRPGLASIDEQFF
v_call: TRBV6-2/TRBV6-3; cdr3_aa: CASRIDDPDTQYF
v_call: TRBV10-2; cdr3_aa: CASSEPRMGDEQFF
v_call: TRBV30; cdr3_aa: CAWSPGSNEKLFF
v_call: TRBV25-1; cdr3_aa: CASSVGTAYGYTF
v_call: TRBV12-3/TRBV12-4; cdr3_aa: CATHRGLGTEAFF
v_call: TRBV7-9; cdr3_aa: CASSLALGTDNTGELFF
v_call: TRBV28; cdr3_aa: CASSLGLGQYGYTF
v_call: TRBV20-1; cdr3_aa: CSARVGVSAKNIQYF
v_call: TRBV10-3; cdr3_aa: CAISESAGGLTEAFF
v_call: TRBV7-9; cdr3_aa: CASSLAGTSGRAHEQYF
v_call: TRBV27; cdr3_aa: CASSLLGAFTYGYTF
v_call: TRBV6-9; cdr3_aa: CASSYGTGGAETQYF
v_call: TRBV6-1; cdr3_aa: CASSTRGNEQFF
v_call: TRBV20-1; cdr3_aa: CSAIQTETGAGNTEAFF
v_call: TRBV12-3/TRBV12-4; cdr3_aa: CASSLGDSSQFF
v_call: TRBV11-2; cdr3_aa: CASSATPGQGEWDNEQFF
v_call: TRBV3-1; cdr3_aa: CASTQQGVEKLFF
v_call: TRBV7-9; cdr3_aa: CASSLAGLQETQYF
v_call: TRBV6-1; cdr3_aa: CASSHDAGTEDEAFF
v_call: TRBV2; cdr3_aa: CASSALTGTTFREQYF
v_call: TRBV5-5; cdr3_aa: CASSHTQGTGNTIYF
v_call: TRBV27; cdr3_aa: CASSLSAGGAGVYNEQFF
v_call: TRBV6-1; cdr3_aa: CASSTGTLEQYF
v_call: TRBV28; cdr3_aa: CASSPTSGGNQPQHF
v_call: TRBV4-2; cdr3_aa: CASSQDYRVSYEQYF